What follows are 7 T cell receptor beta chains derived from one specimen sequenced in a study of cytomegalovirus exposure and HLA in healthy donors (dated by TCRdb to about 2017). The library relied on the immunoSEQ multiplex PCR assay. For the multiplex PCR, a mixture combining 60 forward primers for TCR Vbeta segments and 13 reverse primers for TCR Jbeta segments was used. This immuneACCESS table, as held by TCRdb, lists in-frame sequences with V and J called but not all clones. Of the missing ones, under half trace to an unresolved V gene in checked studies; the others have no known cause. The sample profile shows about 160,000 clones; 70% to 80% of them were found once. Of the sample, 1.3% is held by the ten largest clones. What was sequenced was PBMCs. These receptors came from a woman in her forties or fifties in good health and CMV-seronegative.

As DNA, the CDR3 is TGTGCCACCAAGAAATACAGGGATCGCACAGATACGCAGTATTTT. Translated: CATKKYRDRTDTQYF. V usage is TRBV15 and J usage is TRBJ2-3; a weak D match, TRBD1 (6 bases). V was cut by 7 bases and J by 1 base, with 15 bases left in between. CDR3 length equals 15 residues. Per germline, CDR1 LNHNV and CDR2 YYDKDF (reference sequence). Complete variable domain (other parts from reference TRBV15 and TRBJ2-3): DAMVIQNPRYQVTQFGKPVTLSCSQTLNHNVMYWYQQKSSQAPKLLFHYYDKDFNNEADTPDNFQSRRPNTSFCFLDIRSPGLGDTAMYLCATKKYRDRTDTQYFGPGTRLTVL.

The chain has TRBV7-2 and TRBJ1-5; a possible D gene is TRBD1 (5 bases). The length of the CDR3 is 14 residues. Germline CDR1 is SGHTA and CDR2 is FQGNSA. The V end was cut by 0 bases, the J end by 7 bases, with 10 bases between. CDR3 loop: CASSLADIGQPQHF. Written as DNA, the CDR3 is TGTGCCAGCAGCTTAGCGGACATTGGACAGCCCCAGCATTTT. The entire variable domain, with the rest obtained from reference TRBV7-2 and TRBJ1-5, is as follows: GAGVSQSPSNKVTEKGKDVELRCDPISGHTALYWYRQSLGQGLEFLIYFQGNSAPDKSGLPSDRFSAERTGGSVSTLTIQRTQQEDSAVYLCASSLADIGQPQHFGDGTRLSIL.

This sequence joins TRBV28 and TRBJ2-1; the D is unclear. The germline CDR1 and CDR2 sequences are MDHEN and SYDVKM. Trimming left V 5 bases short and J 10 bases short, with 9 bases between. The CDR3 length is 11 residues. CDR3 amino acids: CASSTLEEQFF. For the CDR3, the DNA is TGTGCCAGCAGTACGCTAGAGGAGCAGTTCTTC.

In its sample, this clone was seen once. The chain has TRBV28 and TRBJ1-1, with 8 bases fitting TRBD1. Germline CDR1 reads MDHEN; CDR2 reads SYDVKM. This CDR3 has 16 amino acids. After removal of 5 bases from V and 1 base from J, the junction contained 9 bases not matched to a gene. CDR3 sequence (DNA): TGTGCCAGCAGTATCGGGACAGGCCGGTGGAACACTGAAGCTTTCTTT. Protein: CASSIGTGRWNTEAFF. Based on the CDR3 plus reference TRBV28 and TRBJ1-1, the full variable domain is DVKVTQSSRYLVKRTGEKVFLECVQDMDHENMFWYRQDPGLGLRLIYFSYDVKMKEKGDIPEGYSVSREKKERFSLILESASTNQTSMYLCASSIGTGRWNTEAFFGQGTRLTVV.

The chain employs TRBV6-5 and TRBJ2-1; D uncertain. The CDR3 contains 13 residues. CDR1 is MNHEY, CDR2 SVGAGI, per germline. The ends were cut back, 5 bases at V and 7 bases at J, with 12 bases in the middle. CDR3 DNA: TGTGCCAGCAGTAACAGTGGCGAGAATGAGCAGTTCTTC. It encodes CASSNSGENEQFF.

The CDR3 loop is CASRGRAYGYTF. DNA of the CDR3: TGTGCCAGCAGAGGGCGGGCCTATGGCTACACCTTC. The chain recombines TRBV6-5 with TRBJ1-2; no clear D gene. Looked up from germline, CDR1 is MNHEY and CDR2 is SVGAGI. Trimming pared 6 bases from V and 4 bases from J, leaving 9 bases between. This CDR3 region has 12 residues.

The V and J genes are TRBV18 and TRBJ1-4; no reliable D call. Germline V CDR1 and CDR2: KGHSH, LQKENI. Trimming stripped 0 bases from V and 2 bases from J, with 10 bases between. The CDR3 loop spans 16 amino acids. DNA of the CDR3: TGTGCCAGCTCACCACCGTCGGGGATTACTAATGAAAAACTGTTTTTT. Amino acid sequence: CASSPPSGITNEKLFF.